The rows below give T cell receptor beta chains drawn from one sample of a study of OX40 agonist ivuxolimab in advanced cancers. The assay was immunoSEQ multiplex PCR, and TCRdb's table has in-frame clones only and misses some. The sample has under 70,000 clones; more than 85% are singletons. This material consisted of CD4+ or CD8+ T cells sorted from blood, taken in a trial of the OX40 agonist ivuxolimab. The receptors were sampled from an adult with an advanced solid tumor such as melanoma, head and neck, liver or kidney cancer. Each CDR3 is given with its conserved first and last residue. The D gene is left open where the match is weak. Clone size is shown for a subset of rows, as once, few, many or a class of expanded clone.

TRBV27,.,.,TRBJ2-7,TGTGCCAGCAGCCTCCTCGGAGAGCGGTGGCAGTACTTC,CASSLLGERWQYF
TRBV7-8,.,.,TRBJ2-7,TGTGCCAGCAGCTTAGGGACCTACGAGCAGTACTTC,CASSLGTYEQYF
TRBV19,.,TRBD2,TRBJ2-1,TGTGCCAGTACCTGGGGGGTAGCGGGGCTTGGGGATGAGCAGTTCTTC,CASTWGVAGLGDEQFF
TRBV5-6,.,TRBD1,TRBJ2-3,TGTGCCAGCAGCCGAGGGGCACAGGGGAGCACAGATACGCAGTATTTT,CASSRGAQGSTDTQYF
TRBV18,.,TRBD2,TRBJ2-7,TGTGCCAGCTCACCAAGGACTAGCGCCGCCTGGGAGCAGTACTTC,CASSPRTSAAWEQYF
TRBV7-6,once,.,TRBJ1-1,TGTGCCAGCAGCCTTTCAGACCGACGGGGAAAGACTGAAGCTTTCTTT,CASSLSDRRGKTEAFF
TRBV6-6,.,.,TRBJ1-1,TGTGCCAGCAGTTTCGGCATGAACACTGAAGCTTTCTTT,CASSFGMNTEAFF
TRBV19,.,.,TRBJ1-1,TGTGCCAGTAGTATTCTAGGAGGTCCGGCTGAAGCTTTCTTT,CASSILGGPAEAFF
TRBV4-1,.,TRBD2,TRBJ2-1,TGCGCCAGCAGCCCGACTAGCGGGGGGGTTAATGAGCAGTTCTTC,CASSPTSGGVNEQFF
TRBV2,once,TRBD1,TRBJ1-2,TGTGCCAGCCGGACAGGGATCGAAGGGGGCTATGGCTACACCTTC,CASRTGIEGGYGYTF
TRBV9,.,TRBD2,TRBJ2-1,TGTGCCAGCAGCGTAGCCCCGACTAGCGGCTCCTACAATGAGCAGTTCTTC,CASSVAPTSGSYNEQFF
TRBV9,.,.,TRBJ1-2,TGTGCCAGCTCGGGGTTGCTAGGCTACACCTTC,CASSGLLGYTF
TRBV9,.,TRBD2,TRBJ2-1,TGTGCCAGCAGCGTTGGCGGGGGTCACTACAATGAGCAGTTCTTC,CASSVGGGHYNEQFF
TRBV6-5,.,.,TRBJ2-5,TGTGCCAGCAGTTACTCAGAGGGGGAAGAGACCCAGTACTTC,CASSYSEGEETQYF
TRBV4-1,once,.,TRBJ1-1,TGCGCCAGCAGCCAACCTACAGGGTTGAACACTGAAGCTTTCTTT,CASSQPTGLNTEAFF
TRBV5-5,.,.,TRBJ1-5,TGTGCCAGCAGCTTGGGGACGGCTAGCAATCAGCCCCAGCATTTT,CASSLGTASNQPQHF
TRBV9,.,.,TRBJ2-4,TGTGCCAGCAGCGTAGCCGCCTGGGGGGCGAAAAACATTCAGTACTTC,CASSVAAWGAKNIQYF
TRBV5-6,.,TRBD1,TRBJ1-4,TGTGCCAGCAGCCTTACAGGGGATTGGGAAAAACTGTTTTTT,CASSLTGDWEKLFF
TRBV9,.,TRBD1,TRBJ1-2,TGTGCCAGCAGCGTAGGGACAGGGCGCTATGGCTACACCTTC,CASSVGTGRYGYTF
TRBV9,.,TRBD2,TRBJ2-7,TGTGCCAGCAGCGTAGGACTAGCGAGCTACGAGCAGTACTTC,CASSVGLASYEQYF
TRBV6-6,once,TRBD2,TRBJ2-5,TGTGCCAGCAGTCCCGGGACTAGCGCTTCGGGCCAGTACTTC,CASSPGTSASGQYF
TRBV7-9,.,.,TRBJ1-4,TGTGCCAGCAGCTTACCACAGGGAAATGAAAAACTGTTTTTT,CASSLPQGNEKLFF
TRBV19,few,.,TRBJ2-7,TGTGCCAGTAGTATTCACAGGGATGCCTACGAGCAGTACTTC,CASSIHRDAYEQYF
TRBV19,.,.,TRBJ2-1,TGTGCCAGTAGTCGAGGGACACCAAGCTCCTACAATGAGCAGTTCTTC,CASSRGTPSSYNEQFF
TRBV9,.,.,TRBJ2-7,TGTGCCAGCAGCGTAGGGGGCGAGTCCTACGAGCAGTACTTC,CASSVGGESYEQYF
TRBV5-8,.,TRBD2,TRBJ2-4,TGTGCCAGCAGCTTGGTGCGGGGGGGCCCCAAAAACATTCAGTACTTC,CASSLVRGGPKNIQYF
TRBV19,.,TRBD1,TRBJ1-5,TGTGCCAGTAGTAGGGACAGGGAAGATAGCAATCAGCCCCAGCATTTT,CASSRDREDSNQPQHF
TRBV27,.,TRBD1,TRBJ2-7,TGTGCCAGCAGTTTATCGGTCGGGACAGGCTCCTACGAGCAGTACTTC,CASSLSVGTGSYEQYF
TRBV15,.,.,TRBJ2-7,TGTGCCACCAGCAGAGGGGACGAGAATGACCCCTACGAGCAGTACTTC,CATSRGDENDPYEQYF
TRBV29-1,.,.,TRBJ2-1,TGCAGCGTGAACCCTGTGGTAGCGGCTACCTTCAATGAGCAGTTCTTC,CSVNPVVAATFNEQFF
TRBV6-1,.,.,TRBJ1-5,TGTGCCAGCAAGGCCTCAGGGGCCGGTCAGCCCCAGCATTTT,CASKASGAGQPQHF
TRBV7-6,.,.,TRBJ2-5,TGTGCCAGCAGCCGGCCGGAGGAGACCCAGTACTTC,CASSRPEETQYF
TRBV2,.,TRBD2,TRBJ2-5,TGTGCCAGCAGTACGACTAGCGGGGGCGATGAAACCCAAGAGACCCAGTACTTC,CASSTTSGGDETQETQYF
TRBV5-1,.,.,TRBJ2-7,TGCGCCAGCAGCTTGGGTGGGGTCTACGAGCAGTACTTC,CASSLGGVYEQYF
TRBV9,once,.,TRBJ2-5,TGTGCCAGCAGCGTAGAGGGGGTCCCCTCGGTAGAGACCCAGTACTTC,CASSVEGVPSVETQYF
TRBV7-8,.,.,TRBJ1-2,TGTGCCAGCAGCTTATATAGGGACGCCTTGGGGTATGGCTACACCTTC,CASSLYRDALGYGYTF
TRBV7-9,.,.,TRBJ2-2,TGTGCCAGCAGCTTAGGAGAAGGGGAGCTGTTTTTT,CASSLGEGELFF
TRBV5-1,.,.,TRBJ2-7,TGCGCCAGCAGCTTGGGAGGCAACTACGAGCAGTACTTC,CASSLGGNYEQYF
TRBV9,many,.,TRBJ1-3,TGTGCCAGCAGCGTAAGACACGACTCTGGAAACACCATATATTTT,CASSVRHDSGNTIYF
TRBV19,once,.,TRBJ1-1,TGTGCCAGTAGTATAAACGGTCAGCCGAACACTGAAGCTTTCTTT,CASSINGQPNTEAFF
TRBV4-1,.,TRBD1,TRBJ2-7,TGCGCCAGCAGCCCCGGGACAGGGGGCTTTGGGGACTACGAGCAGTACTTC,CASSPGTGGFGDYEQYF
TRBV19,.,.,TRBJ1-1,TGTGCCAGTAGTATTCAGGGACCCACTGAAGCTTTCTTT,CASSIQGPTEAFF
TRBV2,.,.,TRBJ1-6,TGTGCCAGCAGGCCCGGGACATCAAATTCACCCCTCCACTTT,CASRPGTSNSPLHF
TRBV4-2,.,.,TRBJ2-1,TGTGCCAGCAGCCAAGGCGGCGGGGGCATTCTTTACAATGAGCAGTTCTTC,CASSQGGGGILYNEQFF
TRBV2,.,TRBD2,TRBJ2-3,TGTGCCAGCAGGGGGGGACTAGGGACAGATACGCAGTATTTT,CASRGGLGTDTQYF
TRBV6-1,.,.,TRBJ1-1,TGTGCCAGCAGTGAACTGGCAGGTACGAACACTGAAGCTTTCTTT,CASSELAGTNTEAFF
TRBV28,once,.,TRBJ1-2,TGTGCCAGCAGTTTCCTCCCCTGGACAGAGAGGAACTATGGCTACACCTTC,CASSFLPWTERNYGYTF
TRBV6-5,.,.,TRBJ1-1,TGTGCCAGCAATTGGGGCGGGGGCAACACTGAAGCTTTCTTT,CASNWGGGNTEAFF
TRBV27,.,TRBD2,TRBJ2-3,TGTGCCAGCAGTTTATCCCGGACTAGACTAAATACGCAGTATTTT,CASSLSRTRLNTQYF
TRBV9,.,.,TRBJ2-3,TGTGCCAGCAGCGGGAGGGAGAGTACGCAGTATTTT,CASSGRESTQYF